These 17 T cell receptor beta chains share one sample of origin, sequenced in a study of blood T cell repertoires in COVID-19. Sequencing was performed with immunoSEQ multiplex PCR; in TCRdb, only in-frame clones are kept and a portion is missing. The repertoire holds approximately 360,000 clones, 88% seen once, with approximately 0.96% in the top ten. Sequenced: PBMCs or T cells enriched from blood (not recorded which). These receptors all come from a woman under 40 with acute COVID-19.

The table lists this clone with a count of one. The rearrangement uses TRBV6-5 and TRBJ2-7, with TRBD1 matching over 8 bases. CDR1 and CDR2 from the germline V gene are MNHEY and SVGAGI. V lost 6 bases, J lost 3 bases, and 10 bases stayed unmatched. The CDR3 is made up of 15 amino acids. In DNA form, the CDR3 reads TGTGCCAGCAGGATACGGACAGGGATAGGCTACGAGCAGTACTTC. Its translation: CASRIRTGIGYEQYF.

This clone was seen once. V is TRBV10-3 and J is TRBJ1-2, with 7 bases that match TRBD1. The V gene end was trimmed by 3 bases and the J gene end by 8 bases; junction bases not matched to a gene: 12. Germline V gene lookup returns CDR1 ENHRY and CDR2 SYGVKD. The CDR3 runs to 15 residues. CDR3 in DNA: TGTGCCATCAGTGACCAAATCAGGGGGGTAGGAGGCTACACCTTC. Amino acid sequence: CAISDQIRGVGGYTF.

The chain carries TRBV27 and TRBJ1-2, with TRBD1 matching over 7 bases. The CDR3 sequence is 15 residues long. Germline V lookup: CDR1 MNHEY, CDR2 SMNVEV (reference sequence). With V trimmed by 5 bases and J by 13 bases, 19 bases remained unmatched. The CDR3 loop reads CASSPRGDPHYYGTF. The CDR3 region has the DNA TGTGCCAGCAGTCCCAGGGGGGACCCTCACTATTATGGCACCTTC.

J is TRBJ2-1 and V is TRBV21-1; TRBD2 is the table's D call and was not checked against the DNA. TRBV21-1 is described as a pseudogene. CDR3 length: 18 amino acids. The CDR3: CASSCRTSGGPSYNEQFF. CDR3 in DNA: TGTGCCAGCAGCTGTAGGACTAGCGGGGGCCCCTCCTACAATGAGCAGTTCTTC.

The chain couples TRBV4-3 to TRBJ1-3; D is uncertain. V dropped 0 bases and J dropped 0 bases, with 9 bases sitting between them. CDR3 length: 16 amino acids. Germline loops: CDR1 LGHNA, CDR2 YSLEER. This CDR3 reads CASSQDFGSSGNTIYF. In DNA, the CDR3 is TGCGCCAGCAGCCAAGATTTCGGGAGCTCTGGAAACACCATATATTTT.

This rearrangement joins TRBV7-2 to TRBJ2-1; 15 nucleotides agree with TRBD2. With 1 base clipped from V and 4 bases from J, the junction kept 8 bases outside the gene matches. The length of the CDR3 is 19 residues. The germline V gene has CDR1 SGHTA and CDR2 FQGNSA. The CDR3 sequence: CASSLGTSGGESRYNEQFF. CDR3 in DNA: TGTGCCAGCAGCTTAGGGACTAGCGGGGGGGAGTCTAGATACAATGAGCAGTTCTTC. Using reference TRBV7-2 and TRBJ2-1 for the parts outside the CDR3, the full variable domain is GAGVSQSPSNKVTEKGKDVELRCDPISGHTALYWYRQSLGQGLEFLIYFQGNSAPDKSGLPSDRFSAERTGGSVSTLTIQRTQQEDSAVYLCASSLGTSGGESRYNEQFFGPGTRLTVL.

This chain links TRBV7-9 with TRBJ2-2, with 7 bases lining up with TRBD2. The CDR3 extends over 15 amino acids. V was pared by 3 bases and J by 5 bases, with 6 bases of the junction left unmatched. Germline V gene sequence: CDR1 SEHNR, CDR2 FQNEAQ (reference sequence). The CDR3: CASSFFGGWTGELFF. The CDR3 nucleotides read TGTGCCAGCAGCTTCTTCGGGGGGTGGACCGGGGAGCTGTTTTTT.

In nucleotides, the CDR3 is TGTGCTAGTGGCCTACAGGGCGCTAACTATGGCTACACCTTC. It codes for CASGLQGANYGYTF. The rearrangement links TRBV12-5 to TRBJ1-2; maybe TRBD1 (6 bases). Trimming shortened V by 6 bases and J by 0 bases, and 11 bases separated the two germline ends. This CDR3 region has 14 residues. Germline V gives CDR1 LGHNT, CDR2 FRNRAP.

The chain uses TRBV3-1 (or the pseudogene TRBV3-2) and TRBJ2-1; D may be TRBD2 (5 bases). Germline V gene data show CDR1 as LGHDT and CDR2 as YNNKEL (reference sequence). V dropped 6 bases and J dropped 5 bases, with 14 bases sitting between them. This CDR3 region has 14 residues. The CDR3 DNA sequence: TGTGCCAGCAGTTTGTCTAGCAGTCACAATGAGCAGTTCTTC. The encoded protein is CASSLSSSHNEQFF.

The J gene is TRBJ2-1, the V gene TRBV6-2 or TRBV6-3, with 12 positions matching TRBD2. The V and J ends lost 4 bases and 5 bases, in that order; junction bases with no gene match: 9. Germline lookup yields CDR1 MNHEY and CDR2 SVGEGT. The CDR3 is 17 amino acids. CDR3 nucleotides: TGTGCCAGCAGTTCCGACCTTCTAGCGGGGGGGGACAATGAGCAGTTCTTC. It is translated as CASSSDLLAGGDNEQFF.

The chain combines TRBV5-6 with TRBJ1-3; D is undetermined. V was trimmed by 4 bases and J by 4 bases, leaving 9 bases between them. CDR3 length equals 13 residues. Looked up from germline, CDR1 is SGHDT and CDR2 is YYEEEE. In nucleotides, the CDR3 is TGTGCCAGCAGCCCCCAGAGGGGAAACACCATATATTTT. It translates to CASSPQRGNTIYF.

The chain is built from TRBV19 and TRBJ1-5, with D unclear. CDR3 length equals 14 residues. Germline V gives CDR1 LNHDA, CDR2 SQIVND (reference sequence). Between the trimmed V and J ends, which lost 3 bases and 4 bases, there was a span of 10 bases. CDR3 nucleotides: TGTGCCAGTAGTATGTTGACGGGGAATCAGCCCCAGCATTTT. Its translation is CASSMLTGNQPQHF.

This clone was observed a handful of times. The rearrangement links TRBV30 to TRBJ1-3, with D unclear. CDR1 is GTSNPN and CDR2 is SVGIG in the germline V gene (reference sequence). Deletions cut 1 base from V and 1 base from J, with 11 bases between. This CDR3 has 15 residues. The CDR3 DNA follows: TGTGCCTGGAGTGAGAGGGTACGGTCTGGAAACACCATATATTTT. This codes for CAWSERVRSGNTIYF. The variable domain in full, completed from reference TRBV30 and TRBJ1-3, reads SQTIHQWPATLVQPVGSPLSLECTVEGTSNPNLYWYRQAAGRGLQLLFYSVGIGQISSEVPQNLSASRPQDRQFILSSKKLLLSDSGFYLCAWSERVRSGNTIYFGEGSWLTVV.

V gene TRBV3-1 (or the pseudogene TRBV3-2) combines with J gene TRBJ1-2; TRBD1 might be the D (5 bases). The CDR3 runs 15 residues. The germline V gene has CDR1 LGHDT and CDR2 YNNKEL (reference sequence). The ends were cut back, 0 bases at V and 6 bases at J, with 14 bases in the middle. The CDR3 spells CASSQDVGLGHGYTF. CDR3 DNA: TGTGCCAGCAGCCAAGATGTCGGTTTGGGGCATGGCTACACCTTC.

V gene TRBV24-1 combines with J gene TRBJ1-5, with 8 bases matching TRBD1. The CDR3 sequence is 15 residues long. V dropped 3 bases and J dropped 5; count of bases not matched to a gene: 5. Germline V gene lookup returns CDR1 KGHDR and CDR2 SFDVKD. The CDR3 here is CATSDADRGDQPQHF. CDR3 DNA sequence: TGTGCCACCAGTGATGCAGACAGGGGAGATCAGCCCCAGCATTTT.

J is TRBJ1-5 and V is TRBV11-3; TRBD1 is a possible D gene (5 bases). V dropped 1 base and J dropped 5 bases, with 21 bases sitting between them. The germline CDR1 and CDR2 sequences are SGHNT and YENEEA. The CDR3 has 18 residues. The CDR3 bases are TGTGCCAGCAGCTTAGGCATTCGGCGTAAGGGCAGGGATCAGCCCCAGCATTTT. This gives the protein CASSLGIRRKGRDQPQHF.

This sequence joins TRBV7-2 and TRBJ2-3; D uncertain. This CDR3 has 13 residues. Germline V gives CDR1 SGHTA, CDR2 FQGNSA. Trimming removed 5 bases from V and 7 bases from J, with 13 bases in between. CDR3 residues: CASSPDSQYTQYF. In nucleotides, the CDR3 is TGTGCCAGCAGCCCAGACTCGCAGTATACGCAGTATTTT.